This TCR beta chain was captured in a study of CD4 T cells in relation to SARS-CoV-2 and coronaviruses. CD4+ T cells from unexposed donors were obtained before the COVID-19 pandemic (2011-2018). Uncultured naive and memory CD4+ T cells supplied DNA for deep TCR-beta sequencing. Repertoires were generated with immunoSEQ multiplex PCR, while TCRdb's copy carries only in-frame clones and drops some. The data show some 65,000 clones, about 89% seen once. Trimming removed 4 bases from V and 7 bases from J; junction bases left unmatched: 7. The germline CDR1 and CDR2 sequences are SGHAT and FQNNGV. The CDR3 covers 15 residues.

Source material: memory CD4+ T cells from PBMCs. This receptor was identified in a human donor in good health. J is TRBJ1-4 and V is TRBV11-2, with TRBD1 identical over 9 bases. CDR3 sequence reads: CASSSGQGWGEKLFF. CDR3 nucleotides: TGTGCCAGCAGCTCCGGACAGGGGTGGGGTGAAAAACTGTTTTTT.